Sequencing of this TCR beta chain was carried out in a study of T cell responses to AZD1222 COVID-19 vaccine. Whole-study results and caveats: Two doses of AZD1222 preceded a rise in Spike-specific TCR breadth and depth. Baseline antibody screening turned up just a handful of seropositive AZD1222 recipients. Nearly half of spike-specific TCRs reportedly go after variant regions that carry no mutations. CD4 TCRs covered the whole spike, strongest at regions 160-218 and 743-854.

Looked up from germline, CDR1 is LNHDA and CDR2 is SQIVND (reference sequence). The CDR3 is 14 residues long. Trimming shortened V by 3 bases and J by 10 bases, and 18 bases separated the two germline ends. As for this clone: As yet, its antigen is unknown.

Libraries were prepared by immunoSEQ multiplex PCR; TCRdb keeps only in-frame clonotypes and omits some of them. This sample has 100,000 to 150,000 clones, with about 87% found just once. This TCR derives from an adult in good health. Sequenced here: peripheral blood, sampled on day 0 of AZD1222 vaccination. The chain uses TRBV19 and TRBJ1-1, with TRBD1 as a possible D gene (6 bases). CDR3 nucleotides: TGTGCCAGTAGTATTAACAGGGTCAGGGATGGAGCTTTCTTT. Residues: CASSINRVRDGAFF.